The subject of this entry is one T cell receptor (beta chain). Its antigen remains unidentified. Germline CDR1 reads KGHSH; CDR2 reads LQKENI. The CDR3 sequence is 14 residues long. V was cut by 5 bases and J by 5 bases, with 12 bases left in between. The sample belongs to a study of shared clonotypes between healthy human individuals. Overall study results and limits: Non-shared clonotypes showed lower generation probabilities than clonotypes common to all four donors. Sorted-subset sequencing, rarefaction showed, was incomplete despite large depth.

The method was immunoSEQ multiplex PCR; TCRdb's version includes in-frame clones alone and lacks a portion of them. The table shows 2 million to 3 million clones, with approximately 93% occurring only once. HIV-negative, healthy adults without recent acute infections or vaccinations were the donors. A split of CD4+ cells into CD45RA+ naive and CD45RA-negative memory subsets was performed. Sequencing was done on a sample of naive CD4+ T cells from PBMCs. The subset: CD45RA+ positively selected. This sequence originates from a man between 18 and 29 years old in good health. Some clones in this sample may be carry-over from other donors' samples. The V call is TRBV18, the J call TRBJ2-2, with D possibly matching TRBD2 (6 bases). The CDR3 here is CASSSGLRTGELFF. The CDR3 coding sequence is TGTGCCAGCTCATCGGGACTCCGAACCGGGGAGCTGTTTTTT.